This T cell receptor beta chain was retrieved from a study of T cells in Graves' hyperthyroidism and ophthalmopathy. Overall study results and limits: Most clonotypes expanded in the thyroid (above 0.001) were also present in blood.

RNA transcripts served as the template for amplifying TCR beta CDR3 regions. A first-round RT-PCR of the TCR CDR3 used the HTBI primer set. TCRdb reanalysed the multiplex PCR reads using MiXCR and keeps one entry per CDR3 protein. The profile shows about 380,000 distinct CDR3 sequences, approximately 14% of them singletons. Patients with ophthalmopathy all had a Clinical Activity Score of at least 3, a NOSPECS grade of at least 4 and duration under 3 months. This clonotype was seen at least ten times. Its target is unknown. There are 14 residues in the CDR3. Germline CDR1 reads MNHNS; CDR2 reads SASEGT. With V trimmed by 5 bases and J by 5 bases, 6 bases remained unmatched.

Input material: blood. This clonotype originated in a woman aged 30 to 39 with Graves' ophthalmopathy. The rearrangement uses TRBV6-1 and TRBJ2-1, with 7 bases lining up with TRBD2. CDR3 sequence reads: CASSPASGNNEQFF. In nucleotides, the CDR3 is TGTGCCAGCAGTCCGGCTAGCGGAAACAATGAGCAGTTCTTC.